These 5 T cell receptor beta chains originate from one sample sequenced in a study of shared clonotypes between healthy human individuals. Repertoires were generated with immunoSEQ multiplex PCR, while TCRdb's copy carries only in-frame clones and drops some. Here the sample spans some 700,000 clones, about 90% being singletons. The specimen sequenced was memory CD8+ T cells from PBMCs. The subset was: CD45RO+ cells pooled with CCR7-negative TemRA cells. Receptors were obtained from a man younger than 30 in good health. Some clones in this sample may be carry-over from other donors' samples.

The rearrangement uses TRBV28 and TRBJ1-1; D is undetermined. The CDR3 is 14 amino acids. The germline gives CDR1 MDHEN, CDR2 SYDVKM. V lost 2 bases, J lost 4 bases, and 11 bases lay in between. The CDR3 DNA is TGTGCCAGCAGTTTAGAGGGATGGGGCACTGAAGCTTTCTTT. It encodes CASSLEGWGTEAFF.

The chain combines TRBV6-1 with TRBJ2-7; 8 bases align to TRBD2. From germline, CDR1 is MNHNS and CDR2 SASEGT. V dropped 3 bases and J dropped 5; count of bases not matched to a gene: 6. CDR3 size: 14 residues. CDR3 loop: CASSERREGHEQYF. The CDR3 bases are TGTGCCAGCAGTGAGCGTCGGGAGGGCCACGAGCAGTACTTC.

The rearrangement joins TRBV7-9 to TRBJ2-5; either TRBD1 or TRBD2 may supply D (5 bases each). This CDR3 is built from 16 residues. Trimming stripped 5 bases from V and 3 bases from J, with 19 bases between. Per the germline V gene, CDR1 is SEHNR and CDR2 is FQNEAQ (reference sequence). CDR3 amino acids: CASSPGTKFEEETQYF. CDR3 bases: TGTGCCAGCAGCCCGGGGACCAAATTTGAAGAAGAGACCCAGTACTTC.

This clone was observed once. The chain has TRBV28 and TRBJ1-2; D perhaps matches TRBD1 (5 bases). Germline V gives CDR1 MDHEN, CDR2 SYDVKM. Trimming removed 4 bases at V and 2 bases at J, with 11 bases between. The CDR3 is 14 residues long. In nucleotides, the CDR3 is TGTGCCAGCAGTTCTCTTCAGGGCAACTATGGCTACACCTTC. It yields the protein CASSSLQGNYGYTF.

This chain links TRBV6-1 with TRBJ2-7; 10 bases are shared with TRBD2. The germline V gene has CDR1 MNHNS and CDR2 SASEGT. Trimming removed 4 bases from V and 4 bases from J; junction bases left unmatched: 13. The CDR3 has 17 amino acids. The CDR3, as DNA: TGTGCCAGCAGTGGCCCTCCCTTTACTAGCGGGAAGTACGAGCAGTACTTC. Translation gives CASSGPPFTSGKYEQYF.